Below are 16 T cell receptor beta chains sequenced from a single sample in a study of CD8+CD57+ T cells in acquired aplastic anemia. Patients chosen for sequencing had CD8+CD57+ cells that had expanded, as shown by flow cytometry. Researchers used genomic DNA as the template to profile TCR beta VDJ and CDR3. TCRdb re-called the reads through MiXCR, storing one row per CDR3 protein. The sample carries about half a million distinct CDR3 sequences, over 25% recorded once. The sample taken for sequencing was sorted CD4+, CD8+, or CD8+CD57+ T cells (not recorded which) from PBMCs. These receptors were obtained from a human donor with aplastic anemia.

The chain recombines TRBV3-1 with TRBJ2-1; D possibly corresponds to TRBD2 (6 bases). The CDR3 has 14 amino acids. Trimming took 1 base from V and 3 from J, leaving 7 bases between them. CDR1 is LGHDT and CDR2 is YNNKEL in the germline V gene (reference sequence). DNA of the CDR3: TGTGCCAGCAGCCAAGCTAGCGTCTACAATGAGCAGTTCTTC. It codes for CASSQASVYNEQFF.

The V and J genes are TRBV11-1 and TRBJ2-1; the match to TRBD2 covers 10 bases. CDR1 SGHAT and CDR2 FQDESV come from the germline V gene (reference sequence). The CDR3 loop spans 16 amino acids. V lost 1 base, J lost 8 bases, and 8 bases stayed unmatched. The CDR3 nucleotides are TGTGCCAGCAGCTTAGTTGCAGCGGGGGGGATTGATGAGCAGTTCTTC. Amino acids: CASSLVAAGGIDEQFF.

This clonotype appeared a few times. The J gene is TRBJ1-2, the V gene TRBV6-1, with TRBD1 matching 7 bases. The germline CDR1 and CDR2 sequences are MNHNS and SASEGT. V gave up 6 bases and J gave up 4 bases; unmatched junction bases: 8. CDR3 length: 14 residues. The CDR3 region has the DNA TGTGCCAGCAGAGACAGGGCCCTTTTCTATGGCTACACCTTC. This codes for CASRDRALFYGYTF.

V gene TRBV15 combines with J gene TRBJ2-3; D is undetermined. V lost 0 bases to trimming and J lost 0 bases, with 4 bases between them. This CDR3 is built from 14 residues. The V gene's germline CDR1 is LNHNV and CDR2 YYDKDF (reference sequence). The CDR3 spells CATSRETSTDTQYF. In nucleotides, the CDR3 is TGTGCCACCAGCAGAGAAACTAGCACAGATACGCAGTATTTT.

The chain combines TRBV12-3 or TRBV12-4 with TRBJ2-7, with 9 bases that match TRBD1. The CDR3 runs to 14 residues. V dropped 6 bases and J dropped 7; count of bases not matched to a gene: 10. The CDR3 DNA reads TGTGCCAGCAGCACTCGGACAGGGGCCGGGGAGCAGTACGTC. Protein sequence: CASSTRTGAGEQYV.

For this clonotype: A read error may be the cause here, since a much bigger clone is one base away. The chain links TRBV7-9 to TRBJ1-5; D ambiguous. CDR3 length: 12 amino acids. Germline V lookup: CDR1 SEHNR, CDR2 FQNEAQ (reference sequence). V lost 6 bases, J lost 3 bases, and 6 bases lay in between. The CDR3 is CASRGNNQPQHF. CDR3 coding DNA: TGTGCCAGCAGGGGCAACAATCAGCCCCAGCATTTT.

About this clonotype: A read error may produce the germline difference seen at one junction end. The chain employs TRBV2 and TRBJ2-1, with D perhaps matching TRBD2 (5 bases). This CDR3 comprises 16 residues. Germline V gene data show CDR1 as SNHLY and CDR2 as FYNNEI. DNA of the CDR3: TGTGCCAGCAGTGAAAACCAGCGGAGCTCCTACACTGAGCAGTTCTTC. This translates into CASSENQRSSYTEQFF.

V is TRBV14 and J is TRBJ2-3; 8 bases agree with TRBD1. Losses at the gene ends were 2 bases for V and 3 bases for J; bases not matched to a gene: 4. The germline CDR1 and CDR2 sequences are SGHDN and FVKESK. The CDR3 is 15 residues long. The CDR3, as DNA: TGTGCCAGCAGCCAACGGACAGGGAGGACAGATACGCAGTATTTT. Translation gives CASSQRTGRTDTQYF.

The rearrangement joins TRBV5-1 to TRBJ2-1; D is unresolved. The CDR3 runs 13 residues. The V end was cut by 3 bases, the J end by 7 bases, with 11 bases between. Looked up from germline, CDR1 is SGHRS and CDR2 is YFSETQ. The CDR3 coding sequence is TGCGCCAGCAGCTCGTCAGAGCTGAATGAGCAGTTCTTC. Encoded protein: CASSSSELNEQFF.

With respect to this clonotype: A much larger clone lies one base from this, so it may be a read error. The rearrangement joins TRBV14 to TRBJ2-5; D may be TRBD1 (5 bases). The CDR3 runs 13 residues. Trimming removed 6 bases at V and 5 bases at J, with 13 bases between. From germline, CDR1 is SGHDN and CDR2 FVKESK. CDR3 amino acids: CASSTGYVETQYF. The CDR3 nucleotides read TGTGCCAGCAGTACAGGATACGTGGAGACCCAGTACTTC.

This clonotype was counted many times. The chain has TRBV20-1 and TRBJ2-5; 11 bases are shared with TRBD2. Germline V gene lookup returns CDR1 DFQATT and CDR2 SNEGSKA (reference sequence). The J segment lost 0 bases and the V segment lost 6 bases, leaving 6 bases of the junction unmatched. The CDR3 consists of 15 residues. CDR3: CSAQTSGVYQETQYF. The CDR3 nucleotides read TGCAGTGCACAGACTAGCGGGGTGTACCAAGAGACCCAGTACTTC.

This clonotype was counted only a few times. The junction and the germline gene differ at one end; a read error may be behind it. The chain recombines TRBV19 with TRBJ1-4; TRBD1 matches at 9 bases. The CDR3 contains 13 residues. CDR1 and CDR2 (germline): LNHDA, SQIVND (reference sequence). CDR3 protein: CASREAGTGLLIF. The CDR3 DNA follows: TGTGCCAGTAGGGAAGCCGGGACAGGGTTATTGATTTTT.

The J gene is TRBJ2-7, the V gene TRBV25-1; D is ambiguous. V dropped 6 bases and J dropped 3 bases, with 12 bases sitting between them. Germline lookup yields CDR1 MGHDK and CDR2 SYGVNS. The CDR3 extends over 13 amino acids. Here the CDR3 DNA reads TGTGCCAGCAGCTTTACAGAATTCTACGAGCAGTACTTC. Protein sequence: CASSFTEFYEQYF.

The sample holds one count of this clonotype. This rearrangement joins TRBV25-1 to TRBJ2-2, with D possibly being TRBD2 (6 bases). Germline V CDR1 and CDR2: MGHDK, SYGVNS. V lost 2 bases to trimming and J lost 2 bases, with 12 bases between them. This CDR3 has 16 amino acids. DNA of the CDR3: TGTGCCAGCAGTGAACCCCTGGGGGGTAACACCGGGGAGCTGTTTTTT. This translates into CASSEPLGGNTGELFF. Variable domain in full (rest from reference TRBV25-1 and TRBJ2-2): EADIYQTPRYLVIGTGKKITLECSQTMGHDKMYWYQQDPGMELHLIHYSYGVNSTEKGDLSSESTVSRIRTEHFPLTLESARPSHTSQYLCASSEPLGGNTGELFFGEGSRLTVL.

This chain connects TRBV10-3 to TRBJ1-4; D remains ambiguous. Germline CDR1 ENHRY, CDR2 SYGVKD. Between the trimmed V and J ends, which lost 10 bases and 5 bases, there was a span of 17 bases. The CDR3 runs 14 residues. This CDR3 reads CASSSPTANEKLFF. The CDR3 bases are TGTGCCAGCAGCTCCCCGACTGCAAATGAAAAACTGTTTTTT.

This clonotype was detected a few times. This rearrangement joins TRBV4-1 to TRBJ1-6; TRBD1 matches at 7 bases. The germline gives CDR1 MGHRA, CDR2 YSYEKL. Trimming cost V 4 bases and J 5 bases; bases outside gene matches: 17. The CDR3 length is 19 residues. The CDR3 sequence: CASSPRQGANAGHNSPLHF. The CDR3 nucleotides are TGCGCCAGCAGCCCTCGACAGGGAGCAAATGCGGGCCATAATTCACCCCTCCACTTT.